This T cell receptor beta chain stems from a study of blood T cells in healthy people across ages (dated by TCRdb to 2015 to 2017). Looking at the study overall: Template switching captured roughly one uniquely barcoded TCR beta cDNA molecule per two T cells in model experiments. To track age-related changes in TCR beta repertoire diversity, the study relied on deep sequencing normalized with unique cDNA molecular identifiers. Donors were grouped into four age groups: young (average 16 years), middle-aged (roughly 40), aged (approximately 67) and long-lived (less than 85). The study analyzed two additional independent replicas of 1 million unique cDNA reads from the same blood draw for two donors, one aged 18 to 30 and one aged 80 or older. Overall study outcomes, separate from this receptor: Donor CMV infection status was unknown, potentially confounding age-related changes in expanded clonotypes. As age increased, observed TCR beta diversity per million T cells dropped in a roughly linear way, and a significant reduction was already evident by age around 41. Total diversity estimates from one million sequenced T cells were considered lower bounds and underestimates. Bulk unsorted PBMC profiling prevented conclusive comparison of naive and antigen-experienced compartments. Observed TCR beta diversity correlated strongly with the percentage of naive T cells measured by flow cytometry. Compared with the aged group, the long-lived group had more naive CD4+ T cells, fewer expanded clones and increased TCR diversity, a pattern suggesting age selection.

Inclusive of the bounding cysteine and phenylalanine, the CDR3 is 15 residues long. The sequence is cut down to CDR3 DNA, 45 bases in frame from base 1. Ends trimmed: V by 7 bases, J by 0 bases; bases unmatched to a gene: 8. For this clonotype: Its antigen target is currently unknown. No much larger clone exists at a distance of one base, and base qualities are not known.

The 39 donors, aged roughly 6 to 90 years, were systemically healthy Caucasian individuals from Russia. Approximately 9.3 milliliters of peripheral blood were drawn from each donor into EDTA-treated Vacutainer tubes. Ficoll-Paque density-gradient centrifugation was used to isolate PBMCs, with at least 6 million per sample. Trizol reagent was used to extract total RNA from PBMCs, with at least 5.5 micrograms per sample. Naive CD45RAhigh/CD27high T cell percentages were measured by flow cytometry on a PBMC aliquot from every donor. Receptor amplification or capture employed 5' RACE. Data came from an Illumina HiSeq 2500. A second about 6 to 11 cycle PCR used a sample-barcoded 5' primer and a J-beta primer mix. A unique molecular identifier was introduced onto each TCR beta cDNA molecule by a template-switch 5' adaptor carrying 12 random nucleotides. Each sample yielded at least 2.5 million CDR3-containing paired-end reads. All of the RNA was converted into first-strand cDNA using the Mint cDNA synthesis kit, with a TRBC-specific oligonucleotide serving as the primer. Following uracil-DNA glycosylase treatment, a first 18-cycle PCR with universal primers M1SS and BC2_uni_R was performed on all cDNA. Per the original workflow: Each sample was normalized by randomly selecting 1 million high-quality reads, each carrying a distinct molecular identifier. Reads with shared molecular identifiers were discarded instead of being binned into consensus sequences. CDR3 identification, clonotype clustering and error correction used MiTCR with a Q25 quality threshold and the strictest error-elimination algorithm. A nonparametric unseen species model with Euler transformation was used to estimate lower-bound total TCR beta diversity. TCRdb cleaned the public reads at Q25 with fastp, built clones with MiXCR and kept in-frame beta chains. Each CDR3 protein appears once, grouped with its most common genes and DNA. These V and J calls are TCRdb output, not the study's own analysis. Here the sample has more than 650,000 distinct CDR3 sequences; under 30% occur a single time. The ten largest clones represent 3% of the sample.

This sample also belongs to another study, concerning T cells of mothers and their children. As noted in the second study: Donors were nine systemically healthy Caucasian individuals: three mothers and their six children. cDNA synthesis used all of the extracted RNA, with 1.5 ug of RNA in each 15 ul reaction. Sample barcodes and 2-4 random nucleotides were added via the M1S primer in the second PCR. Over 8 million TCR beta CDR3 reads came from each mother, compared with 3.3 million or so reads from each child. Thymic selection shapes the output of TCR recombination in a similar way in related and unrelated pairs, and inherited differences have a minor effect. Related mother-child pairs always showed normalized repertoire overlap that was slightly higher than in unrelated mother-child pairs, though the difference was never significant. Persistent microchimeric T cell clones were not detected, at a sensitivity of around 95 clones per million clonotypes. The study used deep NGS to compare TCR beta repertoires of mothers and children, seeking features distinguishing related mother-child pairs from unrelated individuals. On average, the children were about 12 +/- 4 years old, while the mothers were 40 +/- 4 years old. After adapter ligation with NEBNext reagents, the libraries were sequenced on Illumina HiSeq 2000 with 100+100 nt paired-end reads. Mother and child libraries were prepared a month apart and sequenced in separate runs to prevent cross-contamination. For each donor, somewhere between roughly 500,000 and 2,100,000 distinct TCR beta clonotypes were identified. Naive TCR beta clonotypes were estimated from low-frequency clonotypes matched to each donor's FACS-determined naive share, without sorting.

Sequencing was done on a sample of blood. The chain employs TRBV12-3 or TRBV12-4 and TRBJ2-5, with TRBD2 identical over 7 junction bases. The sequence was obtained from a boy aged 5-17 years in good health. This receptor has the CDR3 CASIPGSGHQETQYF. The DNA is as follows: TGTGCCAGCATCCCGGGTAGCGGGCACCAAGAGACCCAGTACTTC.